This TCR beta chain was recorded in a study of OX40 agonist ivuxolimab in advanced cancers. Measured with immunoSEQ multiplex PCR; TCRdb has only the in-frame clones, and not every one. This sample has more than 30,000 clones, with about 88% found just once. As for this clone: Its cognate antigen is unknown.

Findings and limits, study-wide: Normalized T-cell clonal expansion was also low in some nonresponders.

The sample in question was CD4+ or CD8+ T cells sorted from blood, obtained in a trial of the OX40 agonist ivuxolimab. This sequence was found in an adult with an advanced solid tumor such as melanoma, head and neck, liver or kidney cancer.

The CDR3 DNA follows: TGTGCCAGCAGTCTAGGTGGAGTAGTAAAGACCCAGTACTTC. Translating gives CASSLGGVVKTQYF. The rearrangement joins TRBV27 to TRBJ2-5, with no clear D. Trimming removed 5 bases at V and 6 bases at J, with 16 bases between. Germline V gives CDR1 MNHEY, CDR2 SMNVEV (reference sequence). This CDR3 is built from 14 residues.